The source of this T cell receptor (beta chain) is a study of Graves' ophthalmopathy and Graves' hyperthyroidism. Across the whole study: Peripheral blood was collected at initial diagnosis, before any treatment.

Trimming cost V 2 bases and J 8 bases; bases outside gene matches: 5. Per the germline V gene, CDR1 is SGHKS and CDR2 is YYEKEE (reference sequence). The CDR3 is made up of 13 amino acids. TCR beta CDR3 regions were amplified from RNA transcripts. The first-round RT-PCR employed HTBI primers together with the Qiagen OneStep RT-PCR kit. A multiplex PCR was then performed as the second round. MiXCR was run by TCRdb on the multiplex PCR reads, yielding one entry per CDR3 protein. The sample records hundreds of thousands of distinct CDR3 sequences, 40% to 50% being singletons. A remark on this clonotype: What it binds is unknown.

None of the included patients had other autoimmune diseases, uncontrolled infections, pregnancy or lactation, as these led to exclusion. PBMCs were obtained from about 9.5 ml of fresh peripheral blood. Study-wide points: Most thyroid clonotypes expanded beyond 0.001 frequency were also found in blood.

V usage is TRBV5-5 and J usage is TRBJ1-2; TRBD1 aligns across 8 bases. The sequence came from an adult man with Graves' ophthalmopathy. The specimen was peripheral blood. CDR3 region: CASSLARGRGYTF. The DNA for the CDR3 is TGTGCCAGCAGCTTAGCCAGGGGGCGAGGCTACACCTTC.